This is a list of T cell receptor beta chains from one sample in a study of vaccination effects on CD4 cells after COVID-19. No antigens are known for them. Using immunoSEQ multiplex PCR, the repertoire was profiled, and TCRdb retains in-frame clones only, with some absent. The repertoire has about 37,000 clones, under 85% of them found once; the top ten carry about 3%. Sequencing was performed on CD4+ T cells from PBMCs cultured without peptide, taken before COVID-19 vaccination. All receptors derive from a human donor who received a COVID-19 vaccine. Each CDR3 is given with its conserved first and last residue. Each record gives: clone size, D gene, V gene, J gene, CDR3 DNA, CDR3 protein. D genes are given only for firm matches. Clone size is not always given. Where it is, it says once, few, many or a class for expanded clones.

few,.,TRBV9,TRBJ2-6,TGTGCCAGCAGCGTAGACGGAGGGATGATGGTTGGGGCCAACGTCCTGACTTTC,CASSVDGGMMVGANVLTF
.,TRBD2,TRBV18,TRBJ2-2,TGTGCCAGCTCACCCAAATCCGGGACTAGCGGCCCCTGGGGCCCCGGGGAGCTGTTTTTT,CASSPKSGTSGPWGPGELFF
.,.,TRBV29-1,TRBJ2-3,TGCAGCGTTGACCGGGTTAGCACAGATACGCAGTATTTT,CSVDRVSTDTQYF
.,.,TRBV28,TRBJ2-5,TGTGCCAGCAGTCGCACAGGACGGACCCAGTACTTC,CASSRTGRTQYF
.,.,TRBV11-2,TRBJ2-7,TGTGCCAGCACCCCCTCCTACGAGCAGTACTTC,CASTPSYEQYF
once,TRBD1,TRBV5-1,TRBJ2-1,TGCGCCAGCAGCCCAACAGGGGGGTATGAGCAGTTCTTC,CASSPTGGYEQFF
.,.,TRBV5-1,TRBJ2-2,TGCGCCAGCAGCTTGGCGGACCAAACCGGGGGGGAGCTGTTTTTT,CASSLADQTGGELFF
.,.,TRBV18,TRBJ1-1,TGTGCCAGCTCACCTCAGGAAGGGATGACTGAAGCTTTCTTT,CASSPQEGMTEAFF
.,.,TRBV12-5,TRBJ1-1,TGTGCTAGTGGTTCCCGGGGGGGCACTGAAGCTTTCTTT,CASGSRGGTEAFF
.,.,TRBV5-1,TRBJ1-5,TGCGCCAGCAGCCCCCCCCATGGCGGCAATCAGCCCCAGCATTTT,CASSPPHGGNQPQHF
.,.,TRBV19,TRBJ1-2,TGTGCCAGTACCCTCGATAATTCTTTAGGGGGACTACTGTCCTATGGCTACACCTTC,CASTLDNSLGGLLSYGYTF
.,TRBD1,TRBV27,TRBJ2-7,TGTGCCAGCAGTTCACAGGGGGCCGGGTACGAGCAGTACTTC,CASSSQGAGYEQYF
.,TRBD1,TRBV5-1,TRBJ2-1,TGCGCCAGCAGCATAGGACAGGGACCCTTCGATGAGCAGTTCTTC,CASSIGQGPFDEQFF
.,TRBD1,TRBV20-1,TRBJ1-2,TGCAGTGCTTACGACAGGGATGGCTACACCTTC,CSAYDRDGYTF
.,.,TRBV9,TRBJ2-5,TGTGCCAGCAGCGTAGGCCCTTCCCGCCCCGAAGAGACCCAGTACTTC,CASSVGPSRPEETQYF
.,.,TRBV6-2/TRBV6-3,TRBJ1-1,TGTGCCAGCAGTTACTCGTGGGGTTGGAACACTGAAGCTTTCTTT,CASSYSWGWNTEAFF
.,.,TRBV5-8,TRBJ1-1,TGTGCCAGCAGCTTCCGAGACCGTTACACTGAAGCTTTCTTT,CASSFRDRYTEAFF
.,.,TRBV4-3,TRBJ2-1,TGCGCCAGCAGCCAAGAGGTTGGGAATGAGCAGTTCTTC,CASSQEVGNEQFF
.,.,TRBV6-5,TRBJ1-6,TGTGCCAGCCACAGGGATTCCTATAATTCACCCCTCCACTTT,CASHRDSYNSPLHF
few,TRBD2,TRBV11-3,TRBJ2-2,TGTGCCAGCAGTATCGGGAGGGCGAGCACCGGGGAGCTGTTTTTT,CASSIGRASTGELFF
.,.,TRBV6-5,TRBJ1-1,TGTGCCAGCAGCCCCCGGCGGGGCACTGAAGCTTTCTTT,CASSPRRGTEAFF
few,.,TRBV5-1,TRBJ2-1,TGCGCCAGCAGCCGGACAATGGCTAACTCCTACAATGAGCAGTTCTTC,CASSRTMANSYNEQFF
.,.,TRBV11-2,TRBJ2-1,TGTGCCAGCAGCCGGCGAGCAAGCTCCTACAATGAGCAGTTCTTC,CASSRRASSYNEQFF
.,.,TRBV7-2,TRBJ2-1,TGTGCCAGCAGCAAGCCAGGACTCCCCGAGTTCTTC,CASSKPGLPEFF